Listed below are T cell receptor beta chains from one sample, sequenced in a study of cytomegalovirus exposure and HLA in healthy donors. This table comes from immunoSEQ multiplex PCR, and its TCRdb copy is limited to in-frame clones, with some not included. The sample records approximately 110,000 clones, around 70% being singletons. Sequencing was performed on PBMCs. The source is a woman aged 35 to 49 in good health and CMV-seropositive. Both conserved end residues are part of each CDR3. The D gene is left open where the match is weak. Clone size is stated in some rows and not others, as once, few, many or a class when expanded.

V: TRBV18; D: .; size: .; J: TRBJ2-1; DNA: TGTGCCAGCTCACCTCTACCAGGGGAGAATGAGCAGTTCTTC; CDR3: CASSPLPGENEQFF
V: TRBV18; D: TRBD1; size: .; J: TRBJ2-1; DNA: TGTGCCAGCTCACCCAAGGACAGGGCGCAGTTCAATGAGCAGTTCTTC; CDR3: CASSPKDRAQFNEQFF
V: TRBV4-2; D: TRBD2; size: .; J: TRBJ2-5; DNA: TGTGCCAGCAGCCTAAAACTAGCGGGGCATGAGACCCAGTACTTC; CDR3: CASSLKLAGHETQYF
V: TRBV9; D: .; size: .; J: TRBJ2-5; DNA: TGTGCCAGCAGCGTCGAGGGCTACCAAGAGACCCAGTACTTC; CDR3: CASSVEGYQETQYF
V: TRBV6-1; D: TRBD2; size: .; J: TRBJ2-3; DNA: TGTGCCAGCCTGGCTAGCGGGAGCACAGATACGCAGTATTTT; CDR3: CASLASGSTDTQYF
V: TRBV5-5; D: .; size: .; J: TRBJ2-3; DNA: TGTGCCAGCAGCCTTGACAGGCCGAGCACAGATACGCAGTATTTT; CDR3: CASSLDRPSTDTQYF
V: TRBV18; D: TRBD2; size: .; J: TRBJ2-7; DNA: TGTGCCAGCTCACTTAGCGGGGGGGCCTACGAGCAGTACTTC; CDR3: CASSLSGGAYEQYF
V: TRBV5-1; D: TRBD1; size: few; J: TRBJ1-1; DNA: TGCGCCAGCAGCAGGACAGGGGGCTCATTGGGCACTGAAGCTTTCTTT; CDR3: CASSRTGGSLGTEAFF
V: TRBV6-1; D: .; size: .; J: TRBJ1-6; DNA: TGTGCCAGCAGTCCACGACCGGGTAATTCACCCCTCCACTTT; CDR3: CASSPRPGNSPLHF
V: TRBV7-2; D: .; size: once; J: TRBJ2-7; DNA: TGTGCCAGCAGCTTAGGAGTAGTCTACGAGCAGTACTTC; CDR3: CASSLGVVYEQYF
V: TRBV18; D: .; size: .; J: TRBJ2-3; DNA: TGTGCCAGCTCACCAAGTCCATCGGGCGGGGATACGCAGTATTTT; CDR3: CASSPSPSGGDTQYF
V: TRBV5-1; D: .; size: .; J: TRBJ1-1; DNA: TGCGCCAGCAGTACCCCCACGGTAGACACTGAAGCTTTCTTT; CDR3: CASSTPTVDTEAFF
V: TRBV18; D: .; size: .; J: TRBJ1-3; DNA: TGTGCCAGCTCACCAGGAGGAAATGGAAACACCATATATTTT; CDR3: CASSPGGNGNTIYF
V: TRBV2; D: TRBD1; size: .; J: TRBJ1-4; DNA: TGTGCCAGCCACCGGGACAGGGAGGCAACTAATGAAAAACTGTTTTTT; CDR3: CASHRDREATNEKLFF
V: TRBV5-1; D: TRBD1; size: .; J: TRBJ1-2; DNA: TGCGCCAGCAGCCGCGAGACAGGGGGCTTTGGCTACACCTTC; CDR3: CASSRETGGFGYTF
V: TRBV5-6; D: TRBD2; size: .; J: TRBJ2-3; DNA: TGTGCCAGCAGCTGGGGGGCTAGCGGGGGATCTGATACGCAGTATTTT; CDR3: CASSWGASGGSDTQYF
V: TRBV30; D: .; size: once; J: TRBJ1-2; DNA: TGTGCCTGGAGTGTACTAGTAGGCAGCCGCTATGGCTACACCTTC; CDR3: CAWSVLVGSRYGYTF
V: TRBV9; D: .; size: .; J: TRBJ1-6; DNA: TGTGCCAGCAGCGCCCTCTCCGTCGGGTCACCCCTCCACTTT; CDR3: CASSALSVGSPLHF
V: TRBV27; D: TRBD2; size: .; J: TRBJ2-6; DNA: TGTGCCAGCAGTTTATCCCCCACCGGGGGGTCTGGGGCCAACGTCCTGACTTTC; CDR3: CASSLSPTGGSGANVLTF
V: TRBV27; D: TRBD2; size: .; J: TRBJ2-3; DNA: TGTGCCAGCCACCTAGCGGGAGGGCCGGGAGATACGCAGTATTTT; CDR3: CASHLAGGPGDTQYF
V: TRBV9; D: .; size: .; J: TRBJ2-2; DNA: TGTGCCAGCAGCGTGGCCAGCAGGGCCGGGGAGCTGTTTTTT; CDR3: CASSVASRAGELFF
V: TRBV15; D: TRBD1; size: .; J: TRBJ1-4; DNA: TGTGCCACCAGCAGGGGGGACAGGGCCCCTTTTAATGAAAAACTGTTTTTT; CDR3: CATSRGDRAPFNEKLFF
V: TRBV5-8; D: TRBD2; size: .; J: TRBJ2-5; DNA: TGTGCCAGCAGCTTGGATTTACTGGGTAGCGGGGGACAACGAGGGACCCAGTACTTC; CDR3: CASSLDLLGSGGQRGTQYF
V: TRBV7-6; D: TRBD2; size: few; J: TRBJ2-3; DNA: TGTGCCAGCAGCTCACTCCGGCCAATAGCGGGATTGGTTGCAGATACGCAGTATTTT; CDR3: CASSSLRPIAGLVADTQYF
V: TRBV6-5; D: TRBD1; size: .; J: TRBJ1-1; DNA: TGTGCCAGCAGAGAGGACAGGGCGAACACTGAAGCTTTCTTT; CDR3: CASREDRANTEAFF
V: TRBV19; D: TRBD1; size: .; J: TRBJ1-2; DNA: TGTGCCAGTAGTATTGCAGGGGGCAGTGGCTACACCTTC; CDR3: CASSIAGGSGYTF
V: TRBV11-3; D: TRBD1; size: .; J: TRBJ2-2; DNA: TGTGCCAGCACCTCGGACAGGTTCACCGGGGAGCTGTTTTTT; CDR3: CASTSDRFTGELFF
V: TRBV6-5; D: TRBD1; size: .; J: TRBJ2-1; DNA: TGTGCCAGCAGTTATTGGGGACAGAACAATGAGCAGTTCTTC; CDR3: CASSYWGQNNEQFF
V: TRBV6-4; D: TRBD1; size: .; J: TRBJ2-3; DNA: TGTGCCAGCAGTGATGGACAGGGGGCAGATACGCAGTATTTT; CDR3: CASSDGQGADTQYF
V: TRBV19; D: .; size: .; J: TRBJ2-1; DNA: TGTGCCAGTATTGGGCGGGCCATACAAGAGCAGTTCTTC; CDR3: CASIGRAIQEQFF
V: TRBV5-1; D: .; size: few; J: TRBJ2-5; DNA: TGCGCCAGCAGCTTGTCGACAGGTCGAGAGACCCAGTACTTC; CDR3: CASSLSTGRETQYF
V: TRBV6-6; D: TRBD1; size: .; J: TRBJ2-7; DNA: TGTGCCAGCAGTTACTTGCGACAGGGATACGAGCAGTACTTC; CDR3: CASSYLRQGYEQYF
V: TRBV5-1; D: TRBD1; size: .; J: TRBJ2-5; DNA: TGCGCCAGCAGCAAGGGACAGAGAGGACAAGAGACCCAGTACTTC; CDR3: CASSKGQRGQETQYF
V: TRBV5-1; D: .; size: .; J: TRBJ1-2; DNA: TGCGCCAGCAGCTTGGAGGGACATAATGGCTACACCTTC; CDR3: CASSLEGHNGYTF
V: TRBV7-3; D: .; size: .; J: TRBJ2-3; DNA: TGTGCCAGCAGCTTAACGGGGGCGGGAGTAACGAATACGCAGTATTTT; CDR3: CASSLTGAGVTNTQYF
V: TRBV7-2; D: .; size: .; J: TRBJ1-6; DNA: TGTGCCAGCAGCTTAGAGTCGGGGTATTCACCCCTCCACTTT; CDR3: CASSLESGYSPLHF
V: TRBV7-8; D: .; size: .; J: TRBJ2-3; DNA: TGTGCCAGCAGCTTAGGAAGCCCGGATACGCAGTATTTT; CDR3: CASSLGSPDTQYF
V: TRBV7-6; D: TRBD2; size: .; J: TRBJ2-7; DNA: TGTGCCAGCAGCTTAGTTGCTAGCGGGAAGTACGAGCAGTACTTC; CDR3: CASSLVASGKYEQYF
V: TRBV2; D: TRBD1; size: .; J: TRBJ2-2; DNA: TGTGCCAGCATACAGGGGGCTAGAGGGGAGCTGTTTTTT; CDR3: CASIQGARGELFF
V: TRBV7-6; D: TRBD1; size: .; J: TRBJ1-2; DNA: TGTGCCAGCAGCCCCCAGGGACAGGGGGTAAATGGCTACACCTTC; CDR3: CASSPQGQGVNGYTF